Sequencing of this TCR beta chain was carried out in a study of shared clonotypes between healthy human individuals. Study-wide context: Per donor, CD8 memory used one plate, CD8 naive used two, CD4 memory used three and CD4 naive used three.

Deep was the level at which the assay was run. Investigators spread the genomic DNA of each subset evenly over several immunoSEQ plates. Using immunoSEQ multiplex PCR, the repertoire was profiled, and TCRdb retains in-frame clones only, with some absent. Here the sample spans about 770,000 clones, over 55% being singletons. Trimming shortened V by 5 bases and J by 6 bases, and 11 bases separated the two germline ends. The CDR3 consists of 13 residues. Germline-derived CDR1 and CDR2 are SEHNR and FQNEAQ (reference sequence). Material: memory CD4+ T cells sorted from blood. Subset indicated: CD45RA-negative fraction. The chain recombines TRBV7-9 with TRBJ1-5; a possible D gene is TRBD1 (5 bases). This receptor was taken from a woman aged 30 to 39 in good health. Here the CDR3 DNA reads TGTGCCAGCAGCCTCAATCAGGGTCAGCCCCAGCATTTT. Translation gives CASSLNQGQPQHF. The full variable domain, completed using reference TRBV7-9 and TRBJ1-5, is DTGVSQNPRHKITKRGQNVTFRCDPISEHNRLYWYRQTLGQGPEFLTYFQNEAQLEKSRLLSDRFSAERPKGSFSTLEIQRTEQGDSAMYLCASSLNQGQPQHFGDGTRLSIL.